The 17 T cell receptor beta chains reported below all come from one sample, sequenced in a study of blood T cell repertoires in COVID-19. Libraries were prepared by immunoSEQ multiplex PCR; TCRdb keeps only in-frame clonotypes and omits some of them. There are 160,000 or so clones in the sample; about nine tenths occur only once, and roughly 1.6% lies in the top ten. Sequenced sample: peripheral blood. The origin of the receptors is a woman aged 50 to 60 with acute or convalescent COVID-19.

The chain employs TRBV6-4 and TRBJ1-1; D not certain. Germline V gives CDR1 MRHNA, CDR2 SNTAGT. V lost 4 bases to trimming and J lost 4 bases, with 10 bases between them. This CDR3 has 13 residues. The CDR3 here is CASSAEEGTEAFF. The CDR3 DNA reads TGTGCCAGCAGTGCCGAGGAGGGCACTGAAGCTTTCTTT.

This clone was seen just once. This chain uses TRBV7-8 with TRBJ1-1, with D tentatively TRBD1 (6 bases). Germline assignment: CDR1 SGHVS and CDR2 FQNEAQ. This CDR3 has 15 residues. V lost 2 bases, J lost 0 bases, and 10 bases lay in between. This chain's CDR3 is CASSLQGSMNTEAFF. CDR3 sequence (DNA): TGTGCCAGCAGCTTACAGGGGTCCATGAACACTGAAGCTTTCTTT.

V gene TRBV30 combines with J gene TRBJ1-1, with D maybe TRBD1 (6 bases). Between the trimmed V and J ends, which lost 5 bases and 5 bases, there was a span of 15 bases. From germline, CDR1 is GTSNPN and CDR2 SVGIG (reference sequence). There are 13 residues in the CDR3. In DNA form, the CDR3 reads TGTGCCTGGTTCATAGGGGGTGGGACTGAAGCTTTCTTT. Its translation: CAWFIGGGTEAFF.

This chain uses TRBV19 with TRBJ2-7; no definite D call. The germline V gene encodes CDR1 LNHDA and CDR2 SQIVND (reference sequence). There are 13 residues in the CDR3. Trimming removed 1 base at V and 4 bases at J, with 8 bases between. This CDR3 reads CASSIGGYYEQYF. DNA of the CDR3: TGTGCCAGTAGTATAGGAGGCTATTACGAGCAGTACTTC. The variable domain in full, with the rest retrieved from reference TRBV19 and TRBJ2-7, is DGGITQSPKYLFRKEGQNVTLSCEQNLNHDAMYWYRQDPGQGLRLIYYSQIVNDFQKGDIAEGYSVSREKKESFPLTVTSAQKNPTAFYLCASSIGGYYEQYFGPGTRLTVT.

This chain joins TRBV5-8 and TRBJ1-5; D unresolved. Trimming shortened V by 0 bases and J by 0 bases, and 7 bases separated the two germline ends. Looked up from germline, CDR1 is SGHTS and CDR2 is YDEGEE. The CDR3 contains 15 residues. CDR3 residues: CASSLGGPSNQPQHF. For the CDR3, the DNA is TGTGCCAGCAGCTTGGGAGGGCCTAGCAATCAGCCCCAGCATTTT. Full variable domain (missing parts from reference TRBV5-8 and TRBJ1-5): EAGVTQSPTHLIKTRGQQATLRCSPISGHTSVYWYQQALGLGLQFLLWYDEGEERNRGNFPPRFSGRQFPNYSSELNVNALELEDSALYLCASSLGGPSNQPQHFGDGTRLSIL.

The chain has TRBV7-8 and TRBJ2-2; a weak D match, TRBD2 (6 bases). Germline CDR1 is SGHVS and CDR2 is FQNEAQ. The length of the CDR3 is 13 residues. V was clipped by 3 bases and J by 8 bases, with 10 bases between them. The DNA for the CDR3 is TGTGCCAGCAGCTTTGTAGGGAGGGGGGAGCTGTTTTTT. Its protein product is CASSFVGRGELFF. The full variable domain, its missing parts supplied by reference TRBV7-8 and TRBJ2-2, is GAGVSQSPRYKVAKRGQDVALRCDPISGHVSLFWYQQALGQGPEFLTYFQNEAQLDKSGLPSDRFFAERPEGSVSTLKIQRTQQEDSAVYLCASSFVGRGELFFGEGSRLTVL.

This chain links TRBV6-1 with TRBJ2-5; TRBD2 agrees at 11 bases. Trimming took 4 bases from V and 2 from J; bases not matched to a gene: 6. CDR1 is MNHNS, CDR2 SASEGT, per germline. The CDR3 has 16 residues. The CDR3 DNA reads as TGTGCCAGCAGTGTGGCTAGCGGGGGGTATCAAGAGACCCAGTACTTC. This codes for CASSVASGGYQETQYF.

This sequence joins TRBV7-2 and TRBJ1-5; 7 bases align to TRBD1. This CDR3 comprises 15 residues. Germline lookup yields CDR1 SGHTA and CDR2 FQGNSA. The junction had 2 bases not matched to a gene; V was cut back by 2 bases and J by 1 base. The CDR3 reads CASSLRGQSNQPQHF. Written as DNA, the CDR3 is TGTGCCAGCAGCTTAAGGGGACAGAGCAATCAGCCCCAGCATTTT.

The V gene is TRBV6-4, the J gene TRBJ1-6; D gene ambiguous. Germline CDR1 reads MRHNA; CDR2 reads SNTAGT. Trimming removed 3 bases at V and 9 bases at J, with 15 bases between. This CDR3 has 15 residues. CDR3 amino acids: CASSEQFPPLSPLHF. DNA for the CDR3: TGTGCCAGCAGTGAGCAGTTTCCTCCCCTTTCACCCCTCCACTTT.

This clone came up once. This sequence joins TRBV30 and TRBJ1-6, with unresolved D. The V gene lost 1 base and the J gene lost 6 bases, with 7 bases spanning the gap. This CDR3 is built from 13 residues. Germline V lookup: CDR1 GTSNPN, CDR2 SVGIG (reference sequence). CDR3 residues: CAWSGETNSPLHF. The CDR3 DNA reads TGTGCCTGGAGTGGGGAGACTAATTCACCCCTCCACTTT.

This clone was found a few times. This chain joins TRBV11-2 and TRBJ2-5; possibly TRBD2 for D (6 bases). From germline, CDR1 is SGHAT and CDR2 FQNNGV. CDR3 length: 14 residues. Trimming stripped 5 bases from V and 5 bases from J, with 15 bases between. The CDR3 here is CASSRGTLTETQYF. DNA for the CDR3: TGTGCCAGCAGCCGCGGGACTCTAACCGAGACCCAGTACTTC. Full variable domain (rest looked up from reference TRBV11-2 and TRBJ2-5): EAGVAQSPRYKIIEKRQSVAFWCNPISGHATLYWYQQILGQGPKLLIQFQNNGVVDDSQLPKDRFSAERLKGVDSTLKIQPAKLEDSAVYLCASSRGTLTETQYFGPGTRLLVL.

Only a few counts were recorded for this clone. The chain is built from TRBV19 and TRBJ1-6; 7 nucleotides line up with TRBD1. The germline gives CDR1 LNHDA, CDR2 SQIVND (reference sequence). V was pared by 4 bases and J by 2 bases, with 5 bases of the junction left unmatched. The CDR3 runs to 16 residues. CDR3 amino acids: CASSTLQGAYNSPLHF. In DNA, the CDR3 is TGTGCCAGTAGTACCCTTCAGGGGGCCTATAATTCACCCCTCCACTTT.

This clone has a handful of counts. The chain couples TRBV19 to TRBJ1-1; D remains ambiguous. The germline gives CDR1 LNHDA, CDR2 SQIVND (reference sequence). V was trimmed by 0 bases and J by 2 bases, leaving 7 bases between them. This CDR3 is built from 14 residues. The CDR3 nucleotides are TGTGCCAGTAGTATAGATCACACAAACACTGAAGCTTTCTTT. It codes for CASSIDHTNTEAFF.

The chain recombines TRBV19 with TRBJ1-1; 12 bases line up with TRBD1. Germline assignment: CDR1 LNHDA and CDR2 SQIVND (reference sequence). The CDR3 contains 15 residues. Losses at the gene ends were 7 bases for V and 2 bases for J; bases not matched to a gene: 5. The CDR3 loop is CASIGTGGGNTEAFF. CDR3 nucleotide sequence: TGTGCCAGTATCGGGACAGGGGGCGGCAACACTGAAGCTTTCTTT.

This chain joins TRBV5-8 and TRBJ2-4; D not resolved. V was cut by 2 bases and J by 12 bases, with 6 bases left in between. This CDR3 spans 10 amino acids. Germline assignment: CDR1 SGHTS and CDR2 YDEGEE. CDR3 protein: CASSLNSQYF. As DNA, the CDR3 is TGTGCCAGCAGCTTAAATAGTCAGTACTTC.

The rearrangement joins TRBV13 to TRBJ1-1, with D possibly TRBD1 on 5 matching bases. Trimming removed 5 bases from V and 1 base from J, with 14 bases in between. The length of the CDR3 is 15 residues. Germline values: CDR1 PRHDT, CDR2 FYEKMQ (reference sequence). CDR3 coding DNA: TGTGCCAGCAGCCCCAAGACAGTTTCGAACACTGAAGCTTTCTTT. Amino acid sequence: CASSPKTVSNTEAFF. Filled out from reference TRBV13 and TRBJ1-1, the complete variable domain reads AAGVIQSPRHLIKEKRETATLKCYPIPRHDTVYWYQQGPGQDPQFLISFYEKMQSDKGSIPDRFSAQQFSDYHSELNMSSLELGDSALYFCASSPKTVSNTEAFFGQGTRLTVV.

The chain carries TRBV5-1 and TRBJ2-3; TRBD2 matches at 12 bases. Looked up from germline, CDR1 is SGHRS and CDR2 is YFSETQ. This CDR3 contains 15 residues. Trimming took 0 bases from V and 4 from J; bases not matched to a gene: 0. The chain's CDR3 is CASSLASGGADTQYF. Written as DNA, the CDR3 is TGCGCCAGCAGCTTGGCTAGCGGGGGGGCAGATACGCAGTATTTT.